Following are 28 T cell receptor beta chains from one sample sequenced in a study of blood T cells in healthy people across ages. The authors ran a second PCR of about 6 to 11 cycles using a sample-barcoded 5' primer and a J-beta primer mix. TCRdb reprocessed the 5' RACE reads via MiXCR and lists one record per CDR3 protein. The profile shows about 720,000 distinct CDR3 sequences, roughly 25% of them singletons. These same records also appear under a second study, on T cells of mothers and their children.

The sample taken for sequencing was blood. These receptors were taken from a boy younger than 18 in good health.

The V call is TRBV25-1, the J call TRBJ2-5, with 9 nucleotides matching TRBD2. Judging by the DNA end, TRBJ2-1 fits better; the J call may be wrong. This CDR3 has 14 residues. Germline values: CDR1 MGHDK, CDR2 SYGVNS. CDR3 residues: CASSVAGVVNEQFF. CDR3 DNA: TGTGCCAGCAGTGTAGCGGGAGTAGTTAATGAGCAGTTCTTC.

J is TRBJ2-1 and V is TRBV20-1; D could derive from TRBD1 or TRBD2 (5 bases each). The V gene's germline CDR1 is DFQATT and CDR2 SNEGSKA (reference sequence). The length of the CDR3 is 11 residues. With 5 bases removed from V and 12 bases from J, the gap between germline ends came to 14 bases. This CDR3 is CSALIGGPQFF. In DNA form, the CDR3 reads TGCAGTGCTCTGATTGGGGGACCGCAGTTCTTC.

The chain uses TRBV28 and TRBJ2-5; a weak D match, TRBD2 (5 bases). Per germline, CDR1 MDHEN and CDR2 SYDVKM. V was cut by 2 bases and J by 4 bases, with 14 bases left in between. This CDR3 is 15 amino acids long. The chain's CDR3 is CASSLRRDRGETQYF. The DNA of the CDR3 is TGTGCCAGCAGTTTAAGAAGGGATCGGGGAGAGACCCAGTACTTC.

This chain uses TRBV2 with TRBJ1-4; tentative D call: TRBD1 (6 bases). V was pared by 9 bases and J by 0 bases, with 17 bases between. The length of the CDR3 is 16 residues. Germline CDR1 reads SNHLY; CDR2 reads FYNNEI. DNA for the CDR3: TGTGCCAGTGCGGGGGCAGGGTCTGCAACTAATGAAAAACTGTTTTTT. Translating gives CASAGAGSATNEKLFF.

This clonotype came up a few times. This sequence joins TRBV7-9 and TRBJ1-4; 10 nucleotides match TRBD1. CDR3 length equals 16 residues. V shed 7 bases and J 8 bases; nucleotides not matched to a gene: 13. From germline, CDR1 is SEHNR and CDR2 FQNEAQ (reference sequence). The DNA of the CDR3 is TGTGCCAGCACCCGCGACAGGGGGCTATATAGCGAAAAACTGTTTTTT. Translation: CASTRDRGLYSEKLFF. The full variable domain, with the rest looked up from reference TRBV7-9 and TRBJ1-4, is DTGVSQNPRHKITKRGQNVTFRCDPISEHNRLYWYRQTLGQGPEFLTYFQNEAQLEKSRLLSDRFSAERPKGSFSTLEIQRTEQGDSAMYLCASTRDRGLYSEKLFFGSGTQLSVL.

The chain joins TRBV7-9 to TRBJ2-1; 8 bases agree with TRBD1. CDR1 and CDR2 from the germline V gene are SEHNR and FQNEAQ (reference sequence). The V segment lost 5 bases and the J segment 5 bases; nucleotides outside the gene matches: 8. The CDR3 is 15 residues long. The CDR3 DNA follows: TGTGCCAGCAGCGCTCCGGGACAGGATAACAATGAGCAGTTCTTC. As protein: CASSAPGQDNNEQFF.

This clonotype was seen a handful of times. The J gene is TRBJ2-5, the V gene TRBV7-2; a weak D match, TRBD2 (5 bases). The tail of the sequence fits TRBJ2-1 better, so the J call may be wrong. Germline V lookup: CDR1 SGHTA, CDR2 FQGNSA. CDR3 length: 16 amino acids. The CDR3 is CASSLAKVGEKRVQFF. For the CDR3, the DNA is TGTGCCAGCAGCTTAGCGAAGGTCGGGGAAAAAAGGGTGCAGTTCTTC.

This clonotype was seen more than once but under ten times. The chain combines TRBV5-1 with TRBJ1-2; D is unclear. The CDR3 is 12 residues long. Trimming left V 3 bases short and J 6 bases short, with 9 bases between. CDR1 and CDR2 (germline): SGHRS, YFSETQ. The chain's CDR3 is CASSSVTDGYTF. As DNA, the CDR3 is TGCGCCAGCAGCTCAGTGACGGATGGCTACACCTTC.

The genes are TRBV6-2 or TRBV6-3 and TRBJ1-6; D ambiguous. Between the trimmed V and J ends, which lost 6 bases and 3 bases, there was a span of 15 bases. Germline V gives CDR1 MNHEY, CDR2 SVGEGT. This CDR3 spans 16 amino acids. The CDR3 coding sequence is TGTGCCAGCAGAAAACAAAGGAGCGGCTATAATTCACCCCTCCACTTT. This gives the protein CASRKQRSGYNSPLHF.

This chain connects TRBV20-1 to TRBJ2-1; D might be TRBD2 (6 bases). Trimming shortened V by 2 bases and J by 8 bases, and 22 bases separated the two germline ends. Per the germline V gene, CDR1 is DFQATT and CDR2 is SNEGSKA (reference sequence). CDR3 size: 16 residues. CDR3: CSARPYNREKLDEQFF. The CDR3 DNA follows: TGCAGTGCTAGACCTTATAACCGGGAGAAACTAGATGAGCAGTTCTTC.

In DNA form, the CDR3 reads TGTGCCATCAGTGGTACCGGGACAGGGCTCGAGGGAACAGATACGCAGTATTTT. Translating gives CAISGTGTGLEGTDTQYF. This chain links TRBV10-3 with TRBJ2-3, with 9 bases that match TRBD1. Unmatched junction bases numbered 14, after V lost 4 bases and J lost 3 bases. Germline lookup yields CDR1 ENHRY and CDR2 SYGVKD. The CDR3 sequence is 18 residues long.

This clonotype was seen once. The chain combines TRBV20-1 with TRBJ2-3, with D possibly TRBD2 on 5 matching bases. CDR1 DFQATT and CDR2 SNEGSKA come from the germline V gene (reference sequence). This CDR3 spans 14 amino acids. The V and J ends lost 1 base and 4 bases respectively, with 12 bases between them. The CDR3 sequence: CSARGGNGADTQYF. CDR3 coding DNA: TGCAGTGCTAGAGGTGGAAACGGGGCAGATACGCAGTATTTT.

A note on this clonotype: This may be a read error: a much more frequent sequence differs by one nucleotide. The V call is TRBV6-5, the J call TRBJ2-5; D ambiguous. The J call may not be correct, given that the DNA end is closer to TRBJ2-1. Per the germline V gene, CDR1 is MNHEY and CDR2 is SVGAGI. This CDR3 has 16 residues. The DNA for the CDR3 is TGTGCCAGCAGTTACGCTAAAGTTAAGGGATTGAATGAGCAGTTCTTC. It translates to CASSYAKVKGLNEQFF.

This clonotype was found a few times. The chain uses TRBV24-1 and TRBJ2-5; D might be TRBD1 or TRBD2, each matching 6 bases. The germline V gene has CDR1 KGHDR and CDR2 SFDVKD. V lost 4 bases and J 4 bases, leaving 15 bases between the germline ends. The CDR3 is 15 residues long. CDR3 amino acids: CATSDPRGQGETQYF. In DNA form, the CDR3 reads TGTGCCACCAGTGACCCCCGGGGGCAAGGAGAGACCCAGTACTTC.

The CDR3 coding sequence is TGCAGCGTTGGACAGGGGGCAGACGGCTATGGCTACACCTTC. Protein product: CSVGQGADGYGYTF. The chain has TRBV29-1 and TRBJ1-2; 10 nucleotides match TRBD1. In germline, CDR1 is SQVTM, CDR2 ANQGSEA. The trim removed 4 bases at V and 4 bases at J, leaving 6 bases unmatched. The CDR3 totals 14 residues.

The chain joins TRBV5-1 to TRBJ2-1; 9 bases fit TRBD2. The V segment lost 3 bases and the J segment 7 bases; nucleotides outside the gene matches: 5. CDR1 and CDR2 from the germline V gene are SGHRS and YFSETQ. The CDR3 is 14 residues long. Here the CDR3 DNA reads TGCGCCAGCAGCTGGATTAGCGGGAGTAATGAGCAGTTCTTC. This encodes CASSWISGSNEQFF.

This clonotype was seen a handful of times. The CDR3 loop reads CASSMTGGQYSPLHF. The CDR3 DNA reads as TGTGCCAGCAGCATGACAGGGGGCCAGTATTCACCCCTCCACTTT. J is TRBJ1-6 and V is TRBV7-9; 10 nucleotides align to TRBD1. V gave up 5 bases and J gave up 8 bases; unmatched junction bases: 6. Per the germline V gene, CDR1 is SEHNR and CDR2 is FQNEAQ (reference sequence). The CDR3 covers 15 residues.

The table lists this clonotype with a few counts. V gene TRBV7-2 combines with J gene TRBJ2-5; 9 nucleotides match TRBD2. The J call may be incorrect, as the DNA end agrees better with TRBJ2-1. The CDR3 runs 15 residues. From germline, CDR1 is SGHTA and CDR2 FQGNSA. The CDR3 region has the DNA TGTGCCAGCAGCGTACCAAGGTCTAGCGGGACCGAGCAGTTCTTC. Residues: CASSVPRSSGTEQFF.

The V gene is TRBV20-1, the J gene TRBJ2-7; 7 bases are a match to TRBD2. Per the germline V gene, CDR1 is DFQATT and CDR2 is SNEGSKA (reference sequence). Trimming at V came to 3 bases and at J to 2 bases, leaving 7 bases not matched to a gene. The CDR3 is 14 residues long. CDR3 DNA: TGCAGTGCTAGGGTCGCGGGGGAAGCCTACGAGCAGTACTTC. Translated: CSARVAGEAYEQYF.

This clonotype was seen a few times. V gene TRBV7-9 combines with J gene TRBJ1-1; TRBD1 agrees at 9 bases. The CDR3 has 15 amino acids. The V gene's germline CDR1 is SEHNR and CDR2 FQNEAQ (reference sequence). V lost 5 bases, J lost 5 bases, and 9 bases stayed unmatched. CDR3 sequence (DNA): TGTGCCAGCAGCCGAGGGACAGGGAGGTGGACTGAAGCTTTCTTT. It translates to CASSRGTGRWTEAFF.

Only a few counts were recorded for this clonotype. The chain has TRBV14 and TRBJ1-1; TRBD1 matches 9 bases. J gave up 5 bases and V 1 base, and 11 bases lay outside the gene matches. This CDR3 spans 17 amino acids. Germline V gene data show CDR1 as SGHDN and CDR2 as FVKESK. The CDR3: CASSQAGTGRFETEAFF. The DNA for the CDR3 is TGTGCCAGCAGCCAAGCAGGGACAGGGCGGTTCGAGACTGAAGCTTTCTTT.

There are many counts of this clonotype. This chain uses TRBV29-1 with TRBJ2-4; D may match TRBD1 or TRBD2 (5 bases each). Trimming cost V 7 bases and J 10 bases, with 20 bases left between them. CDR3 length: 13 residues. The germline CDR1 and CDR2 sequences are SQVTM and ANQGSEA. In nucleotides, the CDR3 is TGCAGCGCCCTGTGGGACGGCGGTTATATTCAGTACTTC. It is translated as CSALWDGGYIQYF.

There are a few counts of this clonotype. The J gene is TRBJ2-1, the V gene TRBV7-3, with 11 nucleotides matching TRBD2. In germline, CDR1 is SGHTA, CDR2 FQGTGA. CDR3 size: 14 residues. The junction had 4 bases not matched to a gene; V was cut back by 5 bases and J by 7 bases. The CDR3 bases are TGTGCCAGCAGCCGACTAGCGGGAAAAAATGAGCAGTTCTTC. Protein product: CASSRLAGKNEQFF. Looking up the rest from reference TRBV7-3 and TRBJ2-1 gives the full variable domain: GAGVSQTPSNKVTEKGKYVELRCDPISGHTALYWYRQSLGQGPEFLIYFQGTGAADDSGLPNDRFFAVRPEGSVSTLKIQRTERGDSAVYLCASSRLAGKNEQFFGPGTRLTVL.

CDR3 nucleotide sequence: TGTGCCAGCAGCGTTGTCACGTACCAAGAGACCCAGTACTTC. It yields the protein CASSVVTYQETQYF. V usage is TRBV13 and J usage is TRBJ2-5; D gene unclear. V was pared by 5 bases and J by 0 bases, with 10 bases between. CDR1 and CDR2 from the germline V gene are PRHDT and FYEKMQ (reference sequence). The CDR3 is 14 amino acids. Full variable domain (remainder filled in from reference TRBV13 and TRBJ2-5): AAGVIQSPRHLIKEKRETATLKCYPIPRHDTVYWYQQGPGQDPQFLISFYEKMQSDKGSIPDRFSAQQFSDYHSELNMSSLELGDSALYFCASSVVTYQETQYFGPGTRLLVL.

The V and J genes are TRBV20-1 and TRBJ1-2; D uncertain. The CDR3 runs 14 residues. The germline gives CDR1 DFQATT, CDR2 SNEGSKA (reference sequence). Between the trimmed V and J ends, which lost 0 bases and 4 bases, there was a span of 12 bases. The CDR3 nucleotides read TGCAGTGCTAGAGATGAGGGTATTGGCTATGGCTACACCTTC. Translation gives CSARDEGIGYGYTF.

The chain couples TRBV6-6 to TRBJ1-2, with D hard to call. CDR1 and CDR2 (germline): MNHNY, SVGAGI (reference sequence). The CDR3 runs to 14 residues. V lost 3 bases, J lost 7 bases, and 15 bases lay in between. The CDR3 reads CASSYSNSGRGYTF. Here the CDR3 DNA reads TGTGCCAGCAGTTATTCGAACAGCGGCCGTGGCTACACCTTC.

The chain uses TRBV6-2 or TRBV6-3 and TRBJ2-1; weak D call: TRBD2 (6 bases). V was clipped by 0 bases and J by 0 bases, with 15 bases between them. There are 18 residues in the CDR3. Per the germline V gene, CDR1 is MNHEY and CDR2 is SVGEGT. The CDR3 nucleotides read TGTGCCAGCAGTTACTCGATTCTGGCGGGGACCTCCTACAATGAGCAGTTCTTC. The encoded protein is CASSYSILAGTSYNEQFF.

The chain uses TRBV2 and TRBJ1-2; D is possibly TRBD1 (6 bases). V shed 7 bases and J shed 0 bases, with 15 bases lying between them. Germline V gives CDR1 SNHLY, CDR2 FYNNEI. This CDR3 has 15 residues. The CDR3 region has the DNA TGTGCCAGCAAAAAGTCGCAGGGGCCTAACTATGGCTACACCTTC. Protein: CASKKSQGPNYGYTF.